These 2 T cell receptor beta chains originate from one sample sequenced in a study of identical twins. TCRdb used MiXCR to reprocess the 5' RACE reads, holding one entry per CDR3 protein. The sample contains about 890,000 distinct CDR3 sequences, 9% to 15% of which appear only once. This sample also belongs to another study, concerning yellow fever vaccine responses in identical twins.

The sample consisted of PBMCs. Receptor source: a woman aged 18-29 years in good health.

In its sample, this clonotype was seen a few times. The rearrangement uses TRBV12-3 or TRBV12-4 and TRBJ2-4; 7 bases are shared with TRBD2. The V segment lost 3 bases and the J segment 0 bases; nucleotides outside the gene matches: 8. This CDR3 spans 17 amino acids. CDR3 sequence (DNA): TGTGCCAGCAGTTTTCTCGGGACTACCATAGCCAAAAACATTCAGTACTTC. Its protein is CASSFLGTTIAKNIQYF.

In its sample, this clonotype was seen many times. The chain is built from TRBV9 and TRBJ1-1; no firm D call. This CDR3 spans 14 amino acids. V lost 2 bases and J lost 8, with 16 bases in between. Germline V gene sequence: CDR1 SGDLS, CDR2 YYNGEE. This chain's CDR3 is CASSVNIESGEAFF. The CDR3 DNA follows: TGTGCCAGCAGCGTGAACATCGAGTCCGGGGAAGCTTTCTTT.